This T cell receptor beta chain was recorded in a study of HIV-infected patients and healthy controls. Study results and caveats: Healthy controls shared more CDR3 sequences between individuals than HIV-infected patients did.

Per germline, CDR1 SGHRS and CDR2 YFSETQ. V shed 4 bases and J shed 5 bases, with 16 bases lying between them. This CDR3 has 15 amino acids. Alpha and beta constant-region primers primed reverse transcription of 400 to 500 ng RNA. Each of the alpha and beta chains got its own library through chain-specific third strand synthesis with indices. TCRdb reanalysed the 5' RACE reads using MiXCR and keeps one entry per CDR3 protein. In the table there are around 20,000 distinct CDR3 sequences, approximately 9.1% of which are singletons. The repertoire came from unfractionated whole blood and reflected all unsorted peripheral T cells. Remarks on this clonotype: Its antigen is not identified.

This TCR was sampled from an adult in good health. The chain carries TRBV5-1 and TRBJ2-1; D might be TRBD1 (5 bases). The sequencing sample was made of blood. CDR3 residues: CASSLLKAQDNEQFF. DNA of the CDR3: TGCGCCAGCAGCCTCCTAAAAGCACAGGACAATGAGCAGTTCTTC.